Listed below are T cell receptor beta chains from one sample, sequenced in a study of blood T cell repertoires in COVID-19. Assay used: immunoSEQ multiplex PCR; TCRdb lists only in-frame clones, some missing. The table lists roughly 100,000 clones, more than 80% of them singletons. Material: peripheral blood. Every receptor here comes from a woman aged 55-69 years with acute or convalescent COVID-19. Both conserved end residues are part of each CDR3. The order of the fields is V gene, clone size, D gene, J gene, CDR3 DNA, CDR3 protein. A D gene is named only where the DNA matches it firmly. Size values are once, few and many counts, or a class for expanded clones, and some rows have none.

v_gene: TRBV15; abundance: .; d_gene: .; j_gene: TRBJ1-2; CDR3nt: TGTGCCACCAGCGCCCGTGGCCGATCCGGGACACCGAGGGGTTATGGCTACACCTTC; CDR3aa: CATSARGRSGTPRGYGYTF
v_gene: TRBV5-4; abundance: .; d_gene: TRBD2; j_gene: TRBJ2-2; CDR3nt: TGTGCCAGCTCCCCGGAGCGGGGGGCCAACACCGGGGAGCTGTTTTTT; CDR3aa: CASSPERGANTGELFF
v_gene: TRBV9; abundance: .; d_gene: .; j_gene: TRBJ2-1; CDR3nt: TGTGCCAGCAGCGAACAGGGCGAATCCTACAATGAGCAGTTCTTC; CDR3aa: CASSEQGESYNEQFF
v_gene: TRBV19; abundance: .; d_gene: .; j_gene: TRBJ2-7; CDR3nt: TGTGCCAGTAGTCGTACTAGTGGGGAGCAGTACTTC; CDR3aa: CASSRTSGEQYF
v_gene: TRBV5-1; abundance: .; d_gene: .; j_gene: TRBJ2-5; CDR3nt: TGCGCCAGCAGCTTGGCCGGGGGGCGAGTACAAGAGACCCAGTACTTC; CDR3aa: CASSLAGGRVQETQYF
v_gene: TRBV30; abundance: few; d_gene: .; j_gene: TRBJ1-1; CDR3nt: TGTGCCTGTCTCAGGGGCCAGGGGCTCGGGAACACTGAAGCTTTCTTT; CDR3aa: CACLRGQGLGNTEAFF
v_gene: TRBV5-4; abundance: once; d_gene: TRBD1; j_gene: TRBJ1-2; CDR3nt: TGTGCCAGCACCGGGGACAGCAACTATGGCTACACCTTC; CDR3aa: CASTGDSNYGYTF
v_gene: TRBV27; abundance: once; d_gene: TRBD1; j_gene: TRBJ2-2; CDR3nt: TGTGCCAGCGGGCAGGGGGTGTACACCGGGGAGCTGTTTTTT; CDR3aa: CASGQGVYTGELFF
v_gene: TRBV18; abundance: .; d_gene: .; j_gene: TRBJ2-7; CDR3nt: TGTGCCAGCTCACCAATCGGGAGCAGCTACGAGCAGTACTTC; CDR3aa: CASSPIGSSYEQYF
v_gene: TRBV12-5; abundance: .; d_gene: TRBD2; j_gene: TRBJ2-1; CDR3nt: TGTGCTAGTGGTTCACCGGGTGCGGGAGCTGAAGAGCAGTTCTTC; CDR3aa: CASGSPGAGAEEQFF
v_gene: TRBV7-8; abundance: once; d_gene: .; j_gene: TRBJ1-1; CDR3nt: TGTGCCAGCATCATGACAGGGAACACTGAAGCTTTCTTT; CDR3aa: CASIMTGNTEAFF
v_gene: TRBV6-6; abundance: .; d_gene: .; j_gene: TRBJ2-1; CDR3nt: TGTGCCAGCAACGAAAAAAGAGCTAGTCTATATGAGCAGTTCTTC; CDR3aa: CASNEKRASLYEQFF
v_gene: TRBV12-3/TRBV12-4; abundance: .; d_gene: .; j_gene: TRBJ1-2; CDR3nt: TGTGCCAGCAGCTTCACCCCGGGAAATGGCTACACCTTC; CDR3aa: CASSFTPGNGYTF
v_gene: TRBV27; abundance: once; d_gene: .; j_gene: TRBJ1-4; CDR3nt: TGTGCCAGCAGTCAAGGCGGAGCCGGGAGTTTTGAAAAACTGTTTTTT; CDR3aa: CASSQGGAGSFEKLFF
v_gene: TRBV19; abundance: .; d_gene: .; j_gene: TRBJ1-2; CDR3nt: TGTGCCAGTAGTATTCTTGGACAAAACTATGGCTACACCTTC; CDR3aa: CASSILGQNYGYTF
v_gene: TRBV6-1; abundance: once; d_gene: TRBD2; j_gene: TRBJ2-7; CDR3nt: TGTGCCAGCAGTGAACACGGCGGGAGTAATGGCGAGCAGTACTTC; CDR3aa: CASSEHGGSNGEQYF
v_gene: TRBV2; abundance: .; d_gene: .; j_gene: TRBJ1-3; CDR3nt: TGTGCCAGCAGTGAACGATTGGTGAGCTCTGGAAACACCATATATTTT; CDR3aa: CASSERLVSSGNTIYF